A single sample is the source of the 18 T cell receptor beta chains below, sequenced in a study of blood T cell repertoires in COVID-19. Only in-frame clones appear in the TCRdb table, and some are missing; sequencing was by immunoSEQ multiplex PCR. The table has approximately 240,000 clones, 82% seen once; the top ten hold 4.9%. Sequencing was performed on peripheral blood. The source of these receptors is a woman over 75 with active or convalescent COVID-19.

This chain links TRBV7-9 with TRBJ2-1, with 9 bases matching TRBD2. The trim removed 6 bases at V and 5 bases at J, leaving 8 bases unmatched. The CDR3 has 15 residues. Germline CDR1 reads SEHNR; CDR2 reads FQNEAQ (reference sequence). The CDR3: CASRRAGGENNEQFF. CDR3 DNA sequence: TGTGCCAGCAGACGAGCGGGGGGAGAAAACAATGAGCAGTTCTTC.

This clone appeared a few times. This chain connects TRBV29-1 to TRBJ1-2; D gene ambiguous. V gave up 5 bases and J gave up 1 base, with 8 bases separating them. The CDR3 loop spans 12 amino acids. The germline gives CDR1 SQVTM, CDR2 ANQGSEA. The CDR3 coding sequence is TGCAGCGTTTCATCAGATAACTATGGCTACACCTTC. Encoded protein: CSVSSDNYGYTF.

The V and J genes are TRBV5-1 and TRBJ1-2, with no clear D. V dropped 0 bases and J dropped 8 bases, with 17 bases sitting between them. Germline V lookup: CDR1 SGHRS, CDR2 YFSETQ. The CDR3 loop spans 15 amino acids. The CDR3 is CASSLVDGRSRGYTF. Here the CDR3 DNA reads TGCGCCAGCAGCTTGGTGGATGGAAGATCGAGGGGCTACACCTTC.

This clone has more than one count but fewer than ten. V and J are TRBV30 and TRBJ2-2, with a possible D match to TRBD1 (5 bases). The CDR3 is 13 amino acids. Trimming took 4 bases from V and 4 from J, leaving 10 bases between them. The germline CDR1 and CDR2 sequences are GTSNPN and SVGIG (reference sequence). The CDR3 loop is CAWNRQGTGELFF. CDR3 coding DNA: TGTGCCTGGAATCGGCAGGGCACCGGGGAGCTGTTTTTT.

This chain connects TRBV5-1 to TRBJ2-1; D unclear. The CDR3 totals 15 residues. Per germline, CDR1 SGHRS and CDR2 YFSETQ. Trimming cost V 1 base and J 5 bases, with 13 bases left between them. The CDR3 DNA reads as TGCGCCAGCAGCTTGATTGTTTCAGGTCACAATGAGCAGTTCTTC. This sequence encodes CASSLIVSGHNEQFF.

The rearrangement joins TRBV6-5 to TRBJ1-5; 7 bases match TRBD1. The junction had 5 bases not matched to a gene; V was cut back by 5 bases and J by 1 base. Germline V gene sequence: CDR1 MNHEY, CDR2 SVGAGI. The CDR3 contains 15 residues. CDR3 protein: CASSPHRGSNQPQHF. CDR3 sequence (DNA): TGTGCCAGCAGTCCCCACAGGGGAAGCAATCAGCCCCAGCATTTT.

The V gene is TRBV5-8, the J gene TRBJ2-3; D is uncertain. Per germline, CDR1 SGHTS and CDR2 YDEGEE. Trimming left V 0 bases short and J 0 bases short, with 8 bases between. This CDR3 region has 15 residues. As DNA, the CDR3 is TGTGCCAGCAGCTTGGGAGCTAGGAGCACAGATACGCAGTATTTT. This encodes CASSLGARSTDTQYF.

This chain links TRBV19 with TRBJ2-2, with D unresolved. Germline V gene data show CDR1 as LNHDA and CDR2 as SQIVND (reference sequence). Trimming removed 5 bases from V and 1 base from J, with 8 bases in between. The CDR3 sequence is 14 residues long. The DNA of the CDR3 is TGTGCCAGTAGTTCCCAGGAGAACACCGGGGAGCTGTTTTTT. Translation: CASSSQENTGELFF.

The chain couples TRBV5-4 to TRBJ1-6; 9 nucleotides line up with TRBD1. There are 15 residues in the CDR3. CDR1 and CDR2 from the germline V gene are SGHNT and YYREEE (reference sequence). Trimming took 1 base from V and 8 from J; bases not matched to a gene: 4. The CDR3 protein is CASSLKTGGDSPLHF. The DNA of the CDR3 is TGTGCCAGCAGCTTGAAGACAGGGGGGGATTCACCCCTCCACTTT. Full variable domain (outside the CDR3, taken from reference TRBV5-4 and TRBJ1-6): ETGVTQSPTHLIKTRGQQVTLRCSSQSGHNTVSWYQQALGQGPQFIFQYYREEENGRGNFPPRFSGLQFPNYSSELNVNALELDDSALYLCASSLKTGGDSPLHFGNGTRLTVT.

This rearrangement joins TRBV7-2 to TRBJ2-7, with 10 positions matching TRBD2. The V and J ends lost 6 bases and 2 bases, in that order; junction bases with no gene match: 4. The germline V gene has CDR1 SGHTA and CDR2 FQGNSA. The CDR3 is made up of 14 amino acids. CDR3 sequence reads: CASSRTSGTYEQYF. The CDR3 nucleotides are TGTGCCAGCAGTCGGACTAGCGGTACCTACGAGCAGTACTTC.

This clone appeared a few times. The rearrangement links TRBV6-5 to TRBJ1-5; perhaps TRBD1 as D (6 bases). This CDR3 is 15 amino acids long. Germline V gene data show CDR1 as MNHEY and CDR2 as SVGAGI. Deletions cut 7 bases from V and 0 bases from J, with 13 bases between. DNA for the CDR3: TGTGCCAGCAAGGGGAGGGACATTAGCAATCAGCCCCAGCATTTT. This translates into CASKGRDISNQPQHF.

The rearrangement links TRBV5-1 to TRBJ1-6, with 7 bases lining up with TRBD1. Germline CDR1 SGHRS, CDR2 YFSETQ. Trimming cost V 1 base and J 9 bases; bases outside gene matches: 4. This CDR3 spans 14 amino acids. The CDR3 loop reads CASSLSAGGSPLHF. CDR3 DNA: TGCGCCAGCAGCTTGAGCGCAGGGGGTTCACCCCTCCACTTT.

The chain is built from TRBV5-1 and TRBJ2-7, with D perhaps TRBD2 (5 bases). The germline CDR1 and CDR2 sequences are SGHRS and YFSETQ. The CDR3 loop spans 15 amino acids. Trimming removed 4 bases at V and 5 bases at J, with 19 bases between. The CDR3 sequence: CASSGPGGQSDEQYF. The CDR3 nucleotides read TGCGCCAGCAGCGGGCCAGGCGGGCAGAGCGACGAGCAGTACTTC.

The V call is TRBV6-5, the J call TRBJ2-1, with 7 bases identical to TRBD1. Germline assignment: CDR1 MNHEY and CDR2 SVGAGI. The CDR3 sequence is 15 residues long. The V segment lost 4 bases and the J segment 4 bases; nucleotides outside the gene matches: 7. DNA for the CDR3: TGTGCCAGCAGTTTCAAGACAGGGTTATACAATGAGCAGTTCTTC. Translated, it gives CASSFKTGLYNEQFF.

V and J are TRBV7-9 and TRBJ1-4, with D perhaps matching TRBD1 (5 bases). Germline lookup yields CDR1 SEHNR and CDR2 FQNEAQ (reference sequence). The CDR3 is 13 residues long. V was trimmed by 5 bases and J by 5 bases, leaving 9 bases between them. CDR3 residues: CASSRQNNEKLFF. CDR3 bases: TGTGCCAGCAGCCGACAGAACAATGAAAAACTGTTTTTT.

This rearrangement joins TRBV28 to TRBJ2-1; 10 positions agree with TRBD2. Per germline, CDR1 MDHEN and CDR2 SYDVKM. There are 16 residues in the CDR3. V lost 4 bases and J lost 6; bases outside the gene matches: 9. The CDR3 DNA reads TGTGCCAGCAGTTCCGCCAGCGGGAGGGCCGGCAATGAGCAGTTCTTC. This codes for CASSSASGRAGNEQFF.

V is TRBV11-2 and J is TRBJ2-5; 8 bases map to TRBD2. With 6 bases clipped from V and 2 bases from J, the junction kept 5 bases outside the gene matches. The CDR3 extends over 14 amino acids. Germline values: CDR1 SGHAT, CDR2 FQNNGV. CDR3 coding DNA: TGTGCCAGCAGGGAGCGGGGGCTACAAGAGACCCAGTACTTC. Its translation is CASRERGLQETQYF.

The genes are TRBV6-5 and TRBJ2-7, with TRBD1 matching 8 bases. Germline-derived CDR1 and CDR2 are MNHEY and SVGAGI. The CDR3 totals 15 residues. V dropped 6 bases and J dropped 3; count of bases not matched to a gene: 10. The CDR3 DNA reads TGTGCCAGCAGCCGAAACGGACAGGGAGTCTACGAGCAGTACTTC. Its translation is CASSRNGQGVYEQYF.